This T cell receptor beta chain was recovered during a study of molecular identifiers for immune sequencing clone quantification. Whole-study context: Replicate experiments divided RNA from 20,000 or 100,000 naive CD8 cells into five parts and sequenced four. Overall study findings and caveats: Jurkat TCR RNA spiked in from one cell could reportedly be detected among about a million naive cells.

TCRdb re-called the PCR reads with MiXCR, one entry per CDR3 protein. The data hold about 640,000 distinct CDR3 sequences, with 15% to 20% observed a single time. From about 21,000 to 970,000 sorted cells, naive CD8 libraries were generated with 10%, 30% or 50% RNA. Researchers sorted naive CD8 T cells as cells that were CD8+CD4-CCR7+CD45RA+. This clonotype appeared many times. What it recognizes is unknown. The sample consisted of naive CD8+ T cells from blood, with Jurkat cell RNA spiked in. Subset given: FACS-sorted CD8+CD4-CCR7+CD45RA+ naive T cells. This TCR was sampled from a human donor in good health. Some libraries in this study had Jurkat cell RNA spiked in.

The CDR3 DNA follows: TGTGCCAGCAGCTTGGGGTACCTAGTAGATACGCAGTATTTT. Its translation: CASSLGYLVDTQYF. The chain is built from TRBV7-6 and TRBJ2-3; D is undetermined. The length of the CDR3 is 14 residues. Trimming stripped 3 bases from V and 5 bases from J, with 12 bases between. Germline V lookup: CDR1 SGHVS, CDR2 FNYEAQ.